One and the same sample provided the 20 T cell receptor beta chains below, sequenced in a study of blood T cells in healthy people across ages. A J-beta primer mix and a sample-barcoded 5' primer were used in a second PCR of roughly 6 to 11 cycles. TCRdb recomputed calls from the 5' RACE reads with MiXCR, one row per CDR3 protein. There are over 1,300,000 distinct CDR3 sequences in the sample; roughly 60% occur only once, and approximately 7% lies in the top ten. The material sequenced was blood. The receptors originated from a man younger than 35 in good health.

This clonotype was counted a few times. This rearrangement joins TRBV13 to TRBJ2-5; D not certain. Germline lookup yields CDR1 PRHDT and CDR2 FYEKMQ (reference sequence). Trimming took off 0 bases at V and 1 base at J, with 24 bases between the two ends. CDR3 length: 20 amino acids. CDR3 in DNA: TGTGCCAGCAGCTTAGGCCTTGACAATGCGGCAGCCGTCGTCCAAGAGACCCAGTACTTC. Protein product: CASSLGLDNAAAVVQETQYF.

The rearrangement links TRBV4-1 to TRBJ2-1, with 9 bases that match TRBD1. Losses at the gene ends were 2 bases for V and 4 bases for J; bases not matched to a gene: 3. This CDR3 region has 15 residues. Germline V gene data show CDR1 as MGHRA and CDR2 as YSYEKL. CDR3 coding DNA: TGCGCCAGCAGCCAATTTGGGACAGGGTACAATGAGCAGTTCTTC. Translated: CASSQFGTGYNEQFF.

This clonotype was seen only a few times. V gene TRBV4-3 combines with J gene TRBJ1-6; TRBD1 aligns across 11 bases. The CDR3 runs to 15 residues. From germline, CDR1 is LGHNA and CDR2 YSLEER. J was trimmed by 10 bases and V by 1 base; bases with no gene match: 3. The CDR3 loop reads CASSQVGTGGSPLHF. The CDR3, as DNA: TGCGCCAGCAGCCAAGTTGGGACAGGGGGGTCACCCCTCCACTTT.

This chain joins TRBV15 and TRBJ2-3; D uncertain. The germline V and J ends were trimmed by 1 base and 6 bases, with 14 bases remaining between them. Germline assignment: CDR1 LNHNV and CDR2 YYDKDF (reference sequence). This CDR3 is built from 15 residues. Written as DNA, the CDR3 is TGTGCCACCAGCAGAGTATTGGGTCCCGAGGATACGCAGTATTTT. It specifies CATSRVLGPEDTQYF.

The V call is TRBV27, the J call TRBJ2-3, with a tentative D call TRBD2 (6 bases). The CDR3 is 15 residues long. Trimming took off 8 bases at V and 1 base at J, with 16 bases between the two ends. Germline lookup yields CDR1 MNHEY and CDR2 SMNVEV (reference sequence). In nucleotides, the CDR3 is TGTGCCAGCCATACGGGCTCGGGGGGCACAGATACGCAGTATTTT. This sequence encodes CASHTGSGGTDTQYF.

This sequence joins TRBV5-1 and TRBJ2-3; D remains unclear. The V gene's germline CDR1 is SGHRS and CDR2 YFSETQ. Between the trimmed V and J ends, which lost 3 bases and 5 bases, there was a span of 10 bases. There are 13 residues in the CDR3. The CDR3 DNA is TGCGCCAGCAGCTCGCCCGCGAAAGATACGCAGTATTTT. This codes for CASSSPAKDTQYF.

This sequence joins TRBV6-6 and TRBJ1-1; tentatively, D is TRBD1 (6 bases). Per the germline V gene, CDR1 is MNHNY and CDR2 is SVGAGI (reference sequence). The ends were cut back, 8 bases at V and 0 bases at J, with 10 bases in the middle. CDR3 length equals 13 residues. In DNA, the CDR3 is TGTGCCAGCCTCAGGGGCGTGAACACTGAAGCTTTCTTT. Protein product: CASLRGVNTEAFF.

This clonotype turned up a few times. The CDR3 DNA reads as TGTGCCAGCAGGTTCGGACGCGAGCAGTACTTC. As protein: CASRFGREQYF. The rearrangement links TRBV2 to TRBJ2-4; D uncertain. The J call may be wrong; the DNA end is better matched by TRBJ2-7. The CDR3 length is 11 residues. Germline CDR1 SNHLY, CDR2 FYNNEI.

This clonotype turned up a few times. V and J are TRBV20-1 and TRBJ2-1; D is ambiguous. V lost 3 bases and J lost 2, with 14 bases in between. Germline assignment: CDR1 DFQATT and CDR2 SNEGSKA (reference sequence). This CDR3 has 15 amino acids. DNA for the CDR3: TGCAGTGCTAGCGGCATTGTCGGCGCCTACAATGAGCAGTTCTTC. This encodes CSASGIVGAYNEQFF.

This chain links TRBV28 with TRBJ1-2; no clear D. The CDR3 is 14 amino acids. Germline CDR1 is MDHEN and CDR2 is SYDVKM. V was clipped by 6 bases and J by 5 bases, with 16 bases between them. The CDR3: CASSPSPSRYGYTF. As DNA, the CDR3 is TGTGCCAGCAGCCCCAGTCCCTCGAGATATGGCTACACCTTC.

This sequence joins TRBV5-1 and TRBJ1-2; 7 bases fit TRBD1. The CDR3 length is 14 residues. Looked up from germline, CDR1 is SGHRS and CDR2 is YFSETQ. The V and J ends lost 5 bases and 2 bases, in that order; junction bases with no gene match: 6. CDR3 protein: CASSPDRNNYGYTF. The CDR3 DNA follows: TGCGCCAGCAGTCCGGACAGGAACAACTATGGCTACACCTTC. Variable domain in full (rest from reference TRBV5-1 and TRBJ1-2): KAGVTQTPRYLIKTRGQQVTLSCSPISGHRSVSWYQQTPGQGLQFLFEYFSETQRNKGNFPGRFSGRQFSNSRSEMNVSTLELGDSALYLCASSPDRNNYGYTFGSGTRLTVV.

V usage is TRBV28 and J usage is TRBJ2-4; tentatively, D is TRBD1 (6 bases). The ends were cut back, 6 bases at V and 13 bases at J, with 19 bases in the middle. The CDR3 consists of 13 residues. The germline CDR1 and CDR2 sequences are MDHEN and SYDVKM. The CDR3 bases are TGTGCCAGCAGGGCTGGGGGCCAAGAGTCCCAGTACTTC. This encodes CASRAGGQESQYF. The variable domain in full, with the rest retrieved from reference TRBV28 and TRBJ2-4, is DVKVTQSSRYLVKRTGEKVFLECVQDMDHENMFWYRQDPGLGLRLIYFSYDVKMKEKGDIPEGYSVSREKKERFSLILESASTNQTSMYLCASRAGGQESQYFGAGTRLSVL.

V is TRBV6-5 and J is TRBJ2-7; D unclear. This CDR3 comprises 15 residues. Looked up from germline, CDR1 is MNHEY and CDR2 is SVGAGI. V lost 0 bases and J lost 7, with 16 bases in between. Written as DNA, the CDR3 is TGTGCCAGCAGTTACTCGAAGGCAGCCTACAATGAGCAGTACTTC. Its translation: CASSYSKAAYNEQYF.

CDR3 sequence (DNA): TGTGCCAGCAGCCAAGAGGTGTTACAAGAGACCCAGTACTTC. Protein: CASSQEVLQETQYF. The chain recombines TRBV4-2 with TRBJ2-7, with D unresolved. The J call may be faulty, since TRBJ2-5 better matches the DNA end. The CDR3 length is 14 residues. The V gene's germline CDR1 is LGHNA and CDR2 YNFKEQ.

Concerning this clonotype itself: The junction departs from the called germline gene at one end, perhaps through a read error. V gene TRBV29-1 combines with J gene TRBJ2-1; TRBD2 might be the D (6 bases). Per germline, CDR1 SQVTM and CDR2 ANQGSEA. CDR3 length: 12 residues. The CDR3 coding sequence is TGCAGCGTTGGCGACCTAGCGAATGAGCGGTTCTTC. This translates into CSVGDLANERFF.

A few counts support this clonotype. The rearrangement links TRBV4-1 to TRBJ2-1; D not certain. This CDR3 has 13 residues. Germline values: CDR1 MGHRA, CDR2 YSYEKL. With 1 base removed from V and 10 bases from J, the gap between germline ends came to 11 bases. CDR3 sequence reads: CASSQAPSGEQFF. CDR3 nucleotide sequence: TGCGCCAGCAGCCAAGCCCCGTCCGGGGAGCAGTTCTTC.

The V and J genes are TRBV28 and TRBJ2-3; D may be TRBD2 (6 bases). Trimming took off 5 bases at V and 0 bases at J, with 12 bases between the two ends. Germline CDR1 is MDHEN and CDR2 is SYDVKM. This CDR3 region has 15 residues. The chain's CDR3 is CASSPPTSSTDTQYF. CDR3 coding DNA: TGTGCCAGCAGTCCCCCGACTAGTAGCACAGATACGCAGTATTTT.

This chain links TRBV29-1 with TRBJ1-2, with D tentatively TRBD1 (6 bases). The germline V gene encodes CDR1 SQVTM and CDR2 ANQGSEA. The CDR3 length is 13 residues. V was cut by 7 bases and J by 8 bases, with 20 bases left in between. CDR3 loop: CSAQAQGHTGYTF. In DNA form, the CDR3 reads TGCAGCGCCCAGGCACAGGGACATACCGGCTACACCTTC.

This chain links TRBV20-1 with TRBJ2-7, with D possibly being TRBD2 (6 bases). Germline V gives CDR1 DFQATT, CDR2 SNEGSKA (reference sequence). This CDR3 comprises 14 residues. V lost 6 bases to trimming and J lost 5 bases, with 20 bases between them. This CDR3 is CSAPIVTRSDEQYF. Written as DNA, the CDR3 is TGCAGTGCGCCGATTGTGACTAGGTCTGACGAGCAGTACTTC.

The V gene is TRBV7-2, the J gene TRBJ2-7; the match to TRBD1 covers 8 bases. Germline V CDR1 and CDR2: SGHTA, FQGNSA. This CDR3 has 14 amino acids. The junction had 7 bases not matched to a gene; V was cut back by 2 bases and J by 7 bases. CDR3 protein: CASSLPTGANEQYF. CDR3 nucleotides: TGTGCCAGCAGCTTACCGACAGGGGCCAATGAGCAGTACTTC.